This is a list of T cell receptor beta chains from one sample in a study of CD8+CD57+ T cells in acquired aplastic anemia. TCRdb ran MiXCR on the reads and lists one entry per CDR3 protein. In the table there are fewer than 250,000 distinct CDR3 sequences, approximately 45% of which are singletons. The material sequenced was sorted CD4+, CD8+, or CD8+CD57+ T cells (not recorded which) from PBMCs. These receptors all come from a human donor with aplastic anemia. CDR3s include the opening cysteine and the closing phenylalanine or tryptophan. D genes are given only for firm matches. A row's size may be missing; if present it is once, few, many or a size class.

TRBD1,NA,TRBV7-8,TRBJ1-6,CARGGTGSPLSSYNSPLHF,TGTGCTAGAGGTGGGACAGGGAGTCCATTAAGCTCCTATAATTCACCCCTCCACTTT
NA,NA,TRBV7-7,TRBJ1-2,CASRHPVNYGYTF,TGTGCCAGCAGACACCCGGTCAACTATGGCTACACCTTC
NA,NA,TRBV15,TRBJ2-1,CATSTRDTSYNEQFF,TGTGCCACCAGCACACGGGACACCTCCTACAATGAGCAGTTCTTC
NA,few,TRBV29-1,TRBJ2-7,CSVEDDFSYEQYF,TGCAGCGTTGAAGATGACTTCTCCTACGAGCAGTACTTC
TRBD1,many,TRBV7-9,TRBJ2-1,CASRHPSGQGSSNEQFF,TGTGCCAGCAGACATCCCTCCGGACAGGGGTCGAGCAATGAGCAGTTCTTC
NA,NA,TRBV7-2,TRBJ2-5,CASSYMETQYF,TGTGCCAGCAGTTATATGGAGACCCAGTACTTC
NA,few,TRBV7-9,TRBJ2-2,CASSSIEGYGELFF,TGTGCCAGCAGCTCCATAGAGGGTTACGGGGAGCTGTTTTTT
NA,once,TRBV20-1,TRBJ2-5,CSARDPVGPGETQYF,TGCAGTGCTAGAGATCCGGTTGGACCGGGGGAGACCCAGTACTTC
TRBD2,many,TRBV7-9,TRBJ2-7,CASSTSVDQIPYEQYF,TGTGCCAGCAGCACTAGCGTAGACCAGATACCCTACGAGCAGTACTTC
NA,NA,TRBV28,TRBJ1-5,CASSLRGMGNQPQHF,TGTGCCAGCAGTTTGAGGGGGATGGGCAATCAGCCCCAGCATTTT
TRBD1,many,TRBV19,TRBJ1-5,CARTIDRVHF,TGTGCCAGGACTATCGACAGGGTACATTTT
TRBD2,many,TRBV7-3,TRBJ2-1,CASSIGLAGYNEQFF,TGTGCCAGCAGCATAGGACTAGCGGGATACAATGAGCAGTTCTTC
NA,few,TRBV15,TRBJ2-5,CATSREPGETQYF,TGTGCCACCAGCAGAGAGCCGGGTGAGACCCAGTACTTC
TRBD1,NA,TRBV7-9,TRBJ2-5,CASSSARDRAQETQYF,TGTGCCAGCAGCTCAGCCCGGGACAGAGCCCAAGAGACCCAGTACTTC
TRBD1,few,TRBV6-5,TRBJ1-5,CASSHGQGKDQPQHF,TGTGCCAGCAGTCATGGACAGGGAAAAGATCAGCCCCAGCATTTT
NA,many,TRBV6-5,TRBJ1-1,CASSYSHEAFF,TGTGCCAGCAGTTACTCGCATGAAGCTTTCTTT
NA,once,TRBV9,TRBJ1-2,CASSSSVNGYTF,TGTGCCAGCAGCTCCTCAGTAAATGGCTACACCTTC
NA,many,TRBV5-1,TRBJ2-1,CASSLTQSPSYNEQFF,TGCGCCAGCAGCCTGACCCAAAGCCCCTCCTACAATGAGCAGTTCTTC
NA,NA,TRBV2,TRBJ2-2,CASSGSGLTNAGELFF,TGTGCCAGCAGTGGGAGCGGACTAACGAACGCCGGGGAGCTGTTTTTT
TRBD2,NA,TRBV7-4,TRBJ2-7,CASSQSGGLRSEQYF,TGTGCCAGCAGCCAATCGGGGGGGCTACGTAGCGAGCAGTACTTC
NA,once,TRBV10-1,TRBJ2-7,CASSEGGPNYEQYF,TGCGCCAGCAGTGAAGGGGGGCCGAACTACGAGCAGTACTTC
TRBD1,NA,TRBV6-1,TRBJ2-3,CASSDYMTLQGASTDTQYF,TGTGCCAGCAGTGATTATATGACTCTTCAGGGGGCAAGCACAGATACGCAGTATTTT
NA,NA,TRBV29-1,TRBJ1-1,CSVDRRGTEAFF,TGCAGCGTTGACAGAAGGGGCACTGAAGCTTTCTTT
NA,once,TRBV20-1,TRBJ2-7,CSASSYGTPRDEQYF,TGCAGTGCCAGCAGTTATGGGACTCCGAGGGACGAGCAGTACTTC
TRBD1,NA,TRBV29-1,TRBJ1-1,CSVDLGQGAGTEAFF,TGCAGCGTTGACCTGGGACAGGGGGCCGGCACTGAAGCTTTCTTT
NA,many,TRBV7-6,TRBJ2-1,CASSLSPTRKQFF,TGTGCCAGCAGCTTGTCACCTACAAGGAAGCAGTTCTTC
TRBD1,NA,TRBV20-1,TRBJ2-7,CSARSGTGIYEQYF,TGCAGTGCTAGATCCGGGACAGGGATTTACGAGCAGTACTTC
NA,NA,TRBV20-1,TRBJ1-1,CSARGQRGTEAFF,TGCAGTGCTAGAGGTCAGAGGGGGACTGAAGCTTTCTTT
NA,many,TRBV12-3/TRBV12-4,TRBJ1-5,CASSLASGYNQPQHF,TGTGCCAGCAGTTTAGCATCGGGTTACAATCAGCCCCAGCATTTT
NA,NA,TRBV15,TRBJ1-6,CATSRDLDPASSPLHF,TGTGCCACCAGCAGAGATCTGGACCCGGCAAGCTCACCCCTCCACTTT
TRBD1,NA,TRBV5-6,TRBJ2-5,CASTRDRKETQYF,TGTGCCAGCACCCGGGACAGAAAAGAGACCCAGTACTTC
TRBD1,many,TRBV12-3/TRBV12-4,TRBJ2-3,CASSFNRGGTDTQYF,TGTGCCAGCAGTTTCAACAGGGGGGGCACAGATACGCAGTATTTT
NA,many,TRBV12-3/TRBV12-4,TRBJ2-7,CASSLFPSSYEQYF,TGTGCCAGCAGTTTATTTCCAAGCTCCTACGAGCAGTACTTC
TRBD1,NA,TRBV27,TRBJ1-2,CASRGDRDYGYTF,TGTGCCAGCAGGGGGGACAGGGATTATGGCTACACCTTC
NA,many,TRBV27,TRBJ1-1,CASSGNAEAFF,TGTGCCAGCAGCGGGAACGCTGAAGCTTTCTTT
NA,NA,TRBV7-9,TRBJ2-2,CASGASNTGELFF,TGTGCCAGCGGGGCGTCGAACACCGGGGAGCTGTTTTTT
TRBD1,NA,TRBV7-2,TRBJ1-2,CASSLQGADGYTF,TGTGCCAGCAGCTTACAGGGGGCTGATGGCTACACCTTC
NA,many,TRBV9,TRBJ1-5,CASSVVGPLFDYSNQPQHF,TGTGCCAGCAGCGTAGTCGGTCCACTCTTTGATTATAGCAATCAGCCCCAGCATTTT
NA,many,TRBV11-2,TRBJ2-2,CASSLKRIDTGELFF,TGTGCCAGCAGCCTGAAGCGAATCGACACCGGGGAGCTGTTTTTT
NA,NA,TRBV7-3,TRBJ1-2,CASSLNPPDNYGYTF,TGTGCCAGCAGCTTAAACCCACCGGATAACTATGGCTACACCTTC
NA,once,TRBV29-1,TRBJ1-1,CSVDRGLGGNTEAFF,TGCAGCGTTGATCGGGGGCTTGGGGGGAACACTGAAGCTTTCTTT
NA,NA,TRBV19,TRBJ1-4,CASSEQGPEELFF,TGTGCCAGTAGCGAACAGGGCCCTGAAGAACTGTTTTTT
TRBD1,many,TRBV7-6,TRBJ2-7,CASSPTSGTGAYEQYF,TGTGCCAGCAGCCCAACTTCCGGGACAGGGGCCTACGAGCAGTACTTC
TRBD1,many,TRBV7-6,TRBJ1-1,CASRPGTGMNTEAFF,TGTGCCAGCAGACCCGGGACAGGGATGAACACTGAAGCTTTCTTT
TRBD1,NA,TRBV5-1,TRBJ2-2,CASSPDRANGELFF,TGCGCCAGCAGCCCAGACAGGGCGAACGGGGAGCTGTTTTTT
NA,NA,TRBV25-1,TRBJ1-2,CASSELGRSANYGYTF,TGTGCCAGCAGTGAATTAGGGCGGTCAGCTAACTATGGTTACACCTTC
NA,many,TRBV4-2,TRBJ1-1,CASSQLLNTEAFF,TGTGCCAGCAGCCAACTTCTGAACACTGAAGCTTTCTTT
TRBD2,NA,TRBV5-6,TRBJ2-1,CASSYGTSGSGGYNEQFF,TGTGCCAGCAGCTACGGGACTAGCGGGAGTGGGGGCTACAATGAGCAGTTCTTC
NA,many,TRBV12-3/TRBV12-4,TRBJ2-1,CASSLRGAATFNEQFF,TGTGCCAGCAGTTTACGTGGGGCCGCTACCTTCAATGAGCAGTTCTTC